This TCR beta chain is from a study of pediatric ulcerative colitis. Study-wide results and limits: Repertoires came from total lymphocyte DNA, so rare subsets like regulatory T cells may be missed. Clonal expansions reduced rectal repertoire diversity in acute severe colitis. Ulcerative colitis patients shared more blood-rectal clones than controls.

During colonoscopy, one to two rectal pinch biopsies were collected. The table came from immunoSEQ multiplex PCR; TCRdb's copy has only in-frame clones and leaves some out. In the table there are tens of thousands of clones, 75% of which are singletons. Germline V gene lookup returns CDR1 SGHRS and CDR2 YFSETQ. The V and J ends lost 4 bases and 2 bases respectively, with 16 bases between them. The CDR3 is made up of 15 amino acids. Concerning this clone: What it binds is unknown.

The receptor comes from a boy younger than 18 with severe ulcerative colitis. This chain links TRBV5-1 with TRBJ2-7; maybe TRBD1 (6 bases). The sequenced material came from gut tissue. The DNA of the CDR3 is TGCGCCAGCAGCCCGAGACCGGGACATCCCTACGAGCAGTACTTC. Residues: CASSPRPGHPYEQYF.